These T cell receptor beta chains were read from a single sample in a study of OX40 agonist ivuxolimab in advanced cancers. Measured with immunoSEQ multiplex PCR; TCRdb has only the in-frame clones, and not every one. Among 50,000 to 85,000 clones, roughly four fifths were seen once, and the ten largest hold over 2%. The sample consisted of CD4+ or CD8+ T cells sorted from blood, taken in a trial of the OX40 agonist ivuxolimab. The receptors were gathered from an adult with an advanced solid tumor such as melanoma, head and neck, liver or kidney cancer. CDR3s include the opening cysteine and the closing phenylalanine or tryptophan. A D gene is named only where the DNA matches it firmly. Some rows have no size entry. The others give once, few or many, or a class for an expanded clone.

>TRBJ2-1|TRBV19|once|TRBD2
CASSKSLAGGNNEQFF
TGTGCCAGTAGTAAATCCCTAGCGGGAGGAAACAATGAGCAGTTCTTC
>TRBJ2-2|TRBV27|-|TRBD2
CASSFASGRAYTGELFF
TGTGCCAGCAGTTTCGCTAGCGGGAGGGCTTACACCGGGGAGCTGTTTTTT
>TRBJ2-5|TRBV7-2|-|TRBD2
CASSSRLAGGPAETQYF
TGTGCCAGCAGCTCCCGACTAGCGGGAGGGCCGGCAGAGACCCAGTACTTC
>TRBJ1-1|TRBV7-8|-|-
CASSFGESTEAFF
TGTGCCAGCAGCTTCGGAGAGAGCACTGAAGCTTTCTTT
>TRBJ1-4|TRBV7-8|few|-
CASSWTALATNEKLFF
TGTGCCAGCAGCTGGACAGCCCTTGCAACTAATGAAAAACTGTTTTTT
>TRBJ2-3|TRBV7-8|-|-
CASSPRRDQIGDTQYF
TGTGCCAGCAGCCCGAGAAGAGACCAAATCGGGGATACGCAGTATTTT
>TRBJ1-4|TRBV19|-|-
CASSGTQNREKLFF
TGTGCCAGTAGTGGGACACAAAACCGTGAAAAACTGTTTTTT
>TRBJ2-2|TRBV2|-|TRBD2
CASSVTSGRATGELFF
TGTGCCAGCAGCGTCACTAGCGGGAGAGCCACCGGGGAGCTGTTTTTT
>TRBJ2-7|TRBV7-2|-|TRBD2
CASSPSGTSTYEQYF
TGTGCCAGCAGCCCGTCCGGGACTAGCACCTACGAGCAGTACTTC
>TRBJ2-2|TRBV15|once|TRBD2
CATSRDPLLAFPGELFF
TGTGCCACCAGCAGAGATCCCCTACTAGCGTTCCCCGGGGAGCTGTTTTTT
>TRBJ2-7|TRBV21-1|-|-
CASSILDRGAYEQYF
TGTGCCAGCAGCATATTGGACAGGGGGGCCTACGAGCAGTACTTC
>TRBJ2-3|TRBV11-2|-|TRBD2
CASSLERGGVDTQYF
TGTGCCAGCAGCTTAGAGCGCGGGGGAGTGGATACGCAGTATTTT
>TRBJ2-1|TRBV15|-|TRBD2
CATSLPFSGSTYNEQFF
TGTGCCACCAGCCTCCCCTTTAGCGGGAGTACCTACAATGAGCAGTTCTTC
>TRBJ2-3|TRBV5-6|-|TRBD1
CASSLAGGTQYF
TGTGCCAGCAGCTTGGCAGGGGGTACGCAGTATTTT
>TRBJ2-5|TRBV4-3|few|-
CASSQDFGSQTQYF
TGCGCCAGCAGCCAAGATTTCGGGTCACAGACCCAGTACTTC
>TRBJ1-1|TRBV5-1|-|-
CASSLLSGWNTEAFF
TGCGCCAGCAGCTTGTTATCCGGTTGGAACACTGAAGCTTTCTTT
>TRBJ1-4|TRBV27|-|TRBD1
CASSFSRGTGKLFF
TGTGCCAGCAGCTTCTCCAGGGGGACGGGAAAACTGTTTTTT
>TRBJ2-3|TRBV11-3|once|TRBD2
CASSGGTSLYF
TGTGCCAGCAGCGGGGGGACTAGTTTGTATTTT
>TRBJ1-2|TRBV7-3|-|TRBD1
CASSQEQGSPYGYTF
TGTGCCAGCAGCCAGGAACAGGGGAGTCCATATGGCTACACCTTC